The 10 T cell receptor beta chains presented below share a single source sample, sequenced in a study of blood T cell repertoires in COVID-19. Libraries were prepared by immunoSEQ multiplex PCR; TCRdb keeps only in-frame clonotypes and omits some of them. Here the sample spans about 90,000 clones, approximately 89% being singletons. Material for sequencing was peripheral blood. Receptors originate from a human donor in a cohort sampled during active COVID-19.

The chain has TRBV4-1 and TRBJ1-5; D perhaps matches TRBD1 (6 bases). Trimming cost V 4 bases and J 0 bases, with 22 bases left between them. This CDR3 region has 19 residues. In germline, CDR1 is MGHRA, CDR2 YSYEKL. CDR3 coding DNA: TGCGCCAGCAGCCCACAGGGTCACAGGGAGCAGTTTAGCAATCAGCCCCAGCATTTT. Translating it yields CASSPQGHREQFSNQPQHF.

The chain joins TRBV5-1 to TRBJ1-4, with 7 bases identical to TRBD1. V trimming: 4 bases; J trimming: 4 bases; junction bases outside the gene matches: 13. In germline, CDR1 is SGHRS, CDR2 YFSETQ. This CDR3 spans 17 amino acids. CDR3 in amino acids: CASSPGRSDRVNEKLFF. The DNA of the CDR3 is TGCGCCAGCAGCCCAGGGAGGTCCGACAGGGTTAATGAAAAACTGTTTTTT.

This chain uses TRBV28 with TRBJ2-2; 16 nucleotides align to TRBD2. Germline V CDR1 and CDR2: MDHEN, SYDVKM. With V trimmed by 4 bases and J by 6 bases, 2 bases remained unmatched. The CDR3 is 16 amino acids. CDR3 region: CASSYGTSGGAGELFF. CDR3 nucleotides: TGTGCCAGCAGTTATGGGACTAGCGGGGGGGCCGGGGAGCTGTTTTTT.

V gene TRBV7-9 combines with J gene TRBJ1-4; D gene ambiguous. V dropped 4 bases and J dropped 5 bases, with 14 bases sitting between them. The CDR3 extends over 15 amino acids. Germline V gene lookup returns CDR1 SEHNR and CDR2 FQNEAQ (reference sequence). The CDR3 nucleotides read TGTGCCAGCAGCTCTCCGGAGGGCAAAAATGAAAAACTGTTTTTT. Translation gives CASSSPEGKNEKLFF.

This clone came up a few times. This sequence joins TRBV5-6 and TRBJ1-5, with 7 bases aligning to TRBD1. Germline V gene sequence: CDR1 SGHDT, CDR2 YYEEEE. V was clipped by 3 bases and J by 6 bases; unmatched bases: 6. CDR3 length equals 14 residues. This CDR3 is CASSSRTGFQPQHF. Written as DNA, the CDR3 is TGTGCCAGCAGCTCGCGGACAGGTTTTCAGCCCCAGCATTTT.

This chain links TRBV5-1 with TRBJ2-2; possibly TRBD2 for D (5 bases). Trimming took 1 base from V and 4 from J, leaving 14 bases between them. Germline V gene sequence: CDR1 SGHRS, CDR2 YFSETQ. The length of the CDR3 is 16 residues. CDR3 loop: CASSLTGKKGTGELFF. The DNA of the CDR3 is TGCGCCAGCAGCTTGACCGGGAAGAAAGGCACCGGGGAGCTGTTTTTT.

This chain links TRBV5-1 with TRBJ2-7; 8 bases align to TRBD2. CDR3 length equals 15 residues. Trimming took 1 base from V and 2 from J; bases not matched to a gene: 5. CDR1 SGHRS and CDR2 YFSETQ come from the germline V gene. DNA of the CDR3: TGCGCCAGCAGCTTGACGGCGGGGGGTCCCTACGAGCAGTACTTC. Translation gives CASSLTAGGPYEQYF.

The CDR3 is CASSLDGHLNQPQHF. Here the CDR3 DNA reads TGTGCCAGCAGCTTAGATGGACACCTCAATCAGCCCCAGCATTTT. The genes are TRBV11-2 and TRBJ1-5; D might be TRBD1 (5 bases). The CDR3 is 15 amino acids. The germline V and J ends were trimmed by 0 bases and 3 bases, with 9 bases remaining between them. The V gene's germline CDR1 is SGHAT and CDR2 FQNNGV.

This chain connects TRBV6-2 or TRBV6-3 to TRBJ1-1; D might be TRBD1 (5 bases). CDR3 length: 13 residues. V lost 4 bases, J lost 5 bases, and 11 bases lay in between. Per the germline V gene, CDR1 is MNHEY and CDR2 is SVGEGT. The CDR3 protein is CASSWGGGTEAFF. The CDR3 DNA is TGTGCCAGCAGTTGGGGCGGGGGGACTGAAGCTTTCTTT.

The chain carries TRBV25-1 and TRBJ2-7; TRBD1 matches at 7 bases. Germline CDR1 reads MGHDK; CDR2 reads SYGVNS. Trimming cost V 4 bases and J 6 bases; bases outside gene matches: 6. This CDR3 is built from 13 residues. CDR3 protein: CASSGQGSTEQYF. The CDR3 DNA reads as TGTGCCAGCAGTGGACAGGGAAGCACCGAGCAGTACTTC.